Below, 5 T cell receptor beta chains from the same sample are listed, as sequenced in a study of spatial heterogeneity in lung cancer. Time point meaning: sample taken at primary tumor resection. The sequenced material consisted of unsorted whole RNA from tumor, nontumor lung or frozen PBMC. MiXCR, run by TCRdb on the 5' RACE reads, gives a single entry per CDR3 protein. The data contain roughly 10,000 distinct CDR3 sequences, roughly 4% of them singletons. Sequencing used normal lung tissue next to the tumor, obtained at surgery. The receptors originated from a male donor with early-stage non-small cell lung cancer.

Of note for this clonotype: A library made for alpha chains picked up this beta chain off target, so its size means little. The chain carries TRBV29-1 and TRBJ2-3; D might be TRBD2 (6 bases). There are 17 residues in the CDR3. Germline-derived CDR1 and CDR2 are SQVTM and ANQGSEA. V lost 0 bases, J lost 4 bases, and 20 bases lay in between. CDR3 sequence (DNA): TGCAGCGTTGAAGAGGCCGGGAGATTGGCACGGCCAGATACGCAGTATTTT. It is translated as CSVEEAGRLARPDTQYF.

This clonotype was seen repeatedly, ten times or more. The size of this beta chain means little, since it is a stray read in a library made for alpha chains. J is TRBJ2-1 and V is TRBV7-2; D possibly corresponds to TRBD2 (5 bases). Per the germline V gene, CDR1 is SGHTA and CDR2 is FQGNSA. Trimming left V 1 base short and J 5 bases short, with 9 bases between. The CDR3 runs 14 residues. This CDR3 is CASSLVRTDNEQFF. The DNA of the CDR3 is TGTGCCAGCAGCTTAGTCAGGACTGACAATGAGCAGTTCTTC.

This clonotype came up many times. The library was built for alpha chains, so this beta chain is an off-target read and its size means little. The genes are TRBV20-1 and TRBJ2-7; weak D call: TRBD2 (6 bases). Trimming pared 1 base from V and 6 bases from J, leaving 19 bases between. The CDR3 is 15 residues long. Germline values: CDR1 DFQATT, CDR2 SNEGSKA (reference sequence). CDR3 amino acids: CSARGLERRGGEQYF. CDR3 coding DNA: TGCAGTGCTAGAGGCCTCGAGCGGAGGGGAGGCGAGCAGTACTTC.

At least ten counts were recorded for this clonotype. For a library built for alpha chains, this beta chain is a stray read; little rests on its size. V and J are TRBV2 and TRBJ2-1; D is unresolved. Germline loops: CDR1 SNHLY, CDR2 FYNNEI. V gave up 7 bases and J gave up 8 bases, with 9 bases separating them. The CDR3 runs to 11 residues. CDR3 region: CASNRGYEQFF. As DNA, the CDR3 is TGTGCCAGCAATAGAGGCTATGAGCAGTTCTTC.

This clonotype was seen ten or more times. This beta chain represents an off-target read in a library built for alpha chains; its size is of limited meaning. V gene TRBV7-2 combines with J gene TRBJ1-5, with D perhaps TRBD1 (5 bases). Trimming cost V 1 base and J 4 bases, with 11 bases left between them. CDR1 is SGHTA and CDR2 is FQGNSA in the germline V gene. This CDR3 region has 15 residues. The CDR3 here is CASSLDQGPNQPQHF. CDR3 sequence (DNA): TGTGCCAGCAGCTTAGATCAGGGCCCTAATCAGCCCCAGCATTTT.